Listed here are 21 T cell receptor beta chains from one sample, sequenced in a study of blood T cell repertoires in COVID-19. Clones were sequenced by immunoSEQ multiplex PCR, and TCRdb holds only the in-frame ones, with some missing. The sample records roughly 130,000 clones, roughly 89% being singletons. Specimen: PBMCs or T cells enriched from blood (not recorded which). These receptors originate from a woman aged 25-40 years who had recovered from COVID-19.

The rearrangement uses TRBV20-1 and TRBJ2-7, with TRBD2 matching over 8 bases. Germline trimming cut 3 bases from V and 6 bases from J; bases unmatched to any gene: 16. The CDR3 loop spans 16 amino acids. CDR1 is DFQATT and CDR2 is SNEGSKA in the germline V gene (reference sequence). CDR3 coding DNA: TGCAGTGCTAGTCTGCCAACCGGGACTAGGTTTACCGAGCAGTACTTC. It encodes CSASLPTGTRFTEQYF.

This rearrangement joins TRBV28 to TRBJ1-2, with a weak D call TRBD1 (5 bases). Germline loops: CDR1 MDHEN, CDR2 SYDVKM. The CDR3 consists of 15 residues. V dropped 3 bases and J dropped 7 bases, with 18 bases sitting between them. CDR3 region: CASSFGDSLNSGYTF. CDR3 DNA sequence: TGTGCCAGCAGTTTTGGTGACAGCTTAAATAGTGGCTACACCTTC.

The chain combines TRBV20-1 with TRBJ2-7, with TRBD2 matching over 10 bases. Germline CDR1 and CDR2: DFQATT and SNEGSKA (reference sequence). V was pared by 5 bases and J by 6 bases, with 10 bases of the junction left unmatched. CDR3 length equals 14 residues. In DNA form, the CDR3 reads TGCAGTGCTGGTGCCGGGACTAGCGAAACCGAGCAGTACTTC. This translates into CSAGAGTSETEQYF.

The V and J genes are TRBV5-4 and TRBJ2-1, with TRBD2 identical over 10 bases. Looked up from germline, CDR1 is SGHNT and CDR2 is YYREEE (reference sequence). The V segment lost 4 bases and the J segment 8 bases; nucleotides outside the gene matches: 6. CDR3 length equals 14 residues. The CDR3 sequence: CASSARSGRDEQFF. The CDR3 nucleotides are TGTGCCAGCAGCGCCCGGAGCGGGAGGGATGAGCAGTTCTTC.

For the CDR3, the DNA is TGTGCCAGCACGTCTCCTGGCAGGGGACAGAATGAAGCTTTCTTT. Encoded protein: CASTSPGRGQNEAFF. This chain uses TRBV6-5 with TRBJ1-1, with TRBD1 matching over 7 bases. The CDR3 spans 15 residues. The germline gives CDR1 MNHEY, CDR2 SVGAGI. V was clipped by 7 bases and J by 7 bases; unmatched bases: 15.

The chain carries TRBV14 and TRBJ2-4; 7 nucleotides agree with TRBD1. CDR1 and CDR2 (germline): SGHDN, FVKESK. The CDR3 consists of 13 residues. Germline trimming cut 3 bases from V and 15 bases from J; bases unmatched to any gene: 11. The CDR3 DNA reads TGTGCCAGCAGCCAGCTAAGACAGGGATTGTGGTACTTC. Translating gives CASSQLRQGLWYF.

V and J are TRBV19 and TRBJ2-2; 7 nucleotides match TRBD1. V gave up 6 bases and J gave up 1 base; unmatched junction bases: 5. Germline CDR1 LNHDA, CDR2 SQIVND (reference sequence). This CDR3 spans 15 amino acids. CDR3 loop: CASSFDRVNTGELFF. CDR3 DNA: TGTGCCAGTAGCTTCGACAGGGTGAACACCGGGGAGCTGTTTTTT.

A few counts support this clone. V usage is TRBV19 and J usage is TRBJ2-1, with 10 bases lining up with TRBD2. With V trimmed by 3 bases and J by 6 bases, 5 bases remained unmatched. The CDR3 contains 15 residues. The V gene's germline CDR1 is LNHDA and CDR2 SQIVND (reference sequence). In nucleotides, the CDR3 is TGTGCCAGTAGTATCCTAGCGGGAGAGGTCAATGAGCAGTTCTTC. Its translation is CASSILAGEVNEQFF.

The chain is built from TRBV4-3 and TRBJ1-6; D is unresolved. The CDR3 runs 15 residues. Germline V gives CDR1 LGHNA, CDR2 YSLEER. Between the trimmed V and J ends, which lost 1 base and 12 bases, there was a span of 16 bases. The CDR3 DNA reads as TGCGCCAGCAGCCAAGTAATGGGCTCCGGTTTACCCCTCCACTTT. This codes for CASSQVMGSGLPLHF.

This sequence joins TRBV6-6 and TRBJ1-2; unclear D gene. The V end was cut by 4 bases, the J end by 0 bases, with 15 bases between. Germline V gene data show CDR1 as MNHNY and CDR2 as SVGAGI (reference sequence). This CDR3 region has 16 residues. This chain's CDR3 is CASSFPSGRSNYGYTF. The CDR3 DNA sequence: TGTGCCAGCAGTTTCCCTTCAGGCCGATCTAACTATGGCTACACCTTC.

This chain connects TRBV12-3 or TRBV12-4 to TRBJ1-1; no reliable D call. The CDR3 has 12 amino acids. V was cut by 5 bases and J by 4 bases, with 8 bases left in between. CDR3 DNA sequence: TGTGCCAGCAGTGGTCCGAGCACTGAAGCTTTCTTT. This encodes CASSGPSTEAFF.

V is TRBV7-9 and J is TRBJ1-2; no firm D call. The V gene lost 4 bases and the J gene lost 4 bases, with 19 bases spanning the gap. The CDR3 extends over 16 amino acids. Germline V CDR1 and CDR2: SEHNR, FQNEAQ (reference sequence). CDR3 sequence: CASSSRSGLLGYGYTF. As DNA, the CDR3 is TGTGCCAGCAGCTCACGTAGTGGACTCCTGGGCTATGGCTACACCTTC.

The chain recombines TRBV7-2 with TRBJ1-5; D possibly corresponds to TRBD1 (6 bases). Germline lookup yields CDR1 SGHTA and CDR2 FQGNSA. CDR3 length equals 17 residues. The V end lost 4 bases, the J end lost 3 bases, and 19 bases lay between the germline ends. Here the CDR3 DNA reads TGTGCCAGCAGCTCCCACCTGTCGGACAGAGTCAATCAGCCCCAGCATTTT. Its protein is CASSSHLSDRVNQPQHF.

The chain has TRBV6-4 and TRBJ2-2, with 10 nucleotides matching TRBD1. CDR1 and CDR2 from the germline V gene are MRHNA and SNTAGT. V lost 5 bases to trimming and J lost 3 bases; unmatched junction nucleotides: 3. The CDR3 totals 15 residues. The CDR3, as DNA: TGTGCCAGCAGTCCCGGGACAGGGGACACCGGGGAGCTGTTTTTT. It yields the protein CASSPGTGDTGELFF.

The gene calls are TRBV2 and TRBJ2-1; 8 bases map to TRBD1. The CDR3 has 15 amino acids. The germline V gene encodes CDR1 SNHLY and CDR2 FYNNEI. J lost 3 bases, V lost 6 bases, and 7 bases had no gene match. The CDR3 loop is CASREQGEDYNEQFF. The CDR3 DNA reads as TGTGCCAGCAGAGAACAGGGGGAGGACTACAATGAGCAGTTCTTC. Together with reference TRBV2 and TRBJ2-1, the CDR3 gives the full variable domain: EPEVTQTPSHQVTQMGQEVILRCVPISNHLYFYWYRQILGQKVEFLVSFYNNEISEKSEIFDDQFSVERPDGSNFTLKIRSTKLEDSAMYFCASREQGEDYNEQFFGPGTRLTVL.

This clone showed up just once. The V gene is TRBV5-1, the J gene TRBJ2-7; D is unresolved. V was shortened by 0 bases and J by 0 bases, with 7 bases between the two germline ends. This CDR3 is 14 amino acids long. The germline gives CDR1 SGHRS, CDR2 YFSETQ. CDR3 nucleotide sequence: TGCGCCAGCAGCTTGGTGGTTAGCTCCTACGAGCAGTACTTC. Its translation: CASSLVVSSYEQYF.

The chain recombines TRBV12-3 or TRBV12-4 with TRBJ2-5; maybe TRBD2 (6 bases). The CDR3 totals 13 residues. Trimming shortened V by 0 bases and J by 5 bases, and 7 bases separated the two germline ends. DNA for the CDR3: TGTGCCAGCAGTTTAGCGGAGGGTGAGACCCAGTACTTC. Translating it yields CASSLAEGETQYF.

This sequence joins TRBV7-9 and TRBJ2-7, with TRBD2 as a possible D gene (5 bases). This CDR3 spans 14 amino acids. Looked up from germline, CDR1 is SEHNR and CDR2 is FQNEAQ (reference sequence). Trimming cost V 2 bases and J 2 bases, with 10 bases left between them. This CDR3 is CASSLQRNPYEQYF. DNA of the CDR3: TGTGCCAGCAGCTTACAGCGGAACCCCTACGAGCAGTACTTC.

This sequence joins TRBV5-4 and TRBJ2-3; D is unresolved. This CDR3 has 15 residues. CDR1 is SGHNT and CDR2 is YYREEE in the germline V gene (reference sequence). V was shortened by 4 bases and J by 3 bases, with 15 bases between the two germline ends. In nucleotides, the CDR3 is TGTGCCAGCAGCACTGGTCGCGTACCGACAGATACGCAGTATTTT. As protein: CASSTGRVPTDTQYF.

The chain carries TRBV5-5 and TRBJ1-1; D is perhaps TRBD1 (6 bases). Trimming cost V 3 bases and J 0 bases, with 12 bases left between them. The CDR3 consists of 15 residues. The germline V gene has CDR1 SGHKS and CDR2 YYEKEE (reference sequence). The CDR3: CASSWAGALNTEAFF. CDR3 DNA: TGTGCCAGCAGCTGGGCAGGGGCGTTGAACACTGAAGCTTTCTTT.

The J gene is TRBJ2-7, the V gene TRBV5-8; the D gene is possibly TRBD2 (6 bases). CDR3 length: 14 amino acids. V was cut by 7 bases and J by 2 bases, with 16 bases left in between. Germline CDR1 and CDR2: SGHTS and YDEGEE. The CDR3 DNA reads TGTGCCAGCCGTAGATCAGGAGGGGCCTACGAGCAGTACTTC. Translation: CASRRSGGAYEQYF.